The 13 T cell receptor beta chains below were found in one sample sequenced in a study of blood T cell repertoires in COVID-19. Method: immunoSEQ multiplex PCR; TCRdb's copy keeps in-frame clones and lacks some. The data contain 270,000 or so clones, more than 75% of them singletons. The sequenced sample consisted of PBMCs or T cells enriched from blood (not recorded which). These receptors came from a woman aged 18-35 years who had recovered from COVID-19.

The chain employs TRBV27 and TRBJ2-5; 7 nucleotides agree with TRBD1. The germline CDR1 and CDR2 sequences are MNHEY and SMNVEV (reference sequence). CDR3 length: 15 amino acids. Germline trimming cut 5 bases from V and 0 bases from J; bases unmatched to any gene: 6. The CDR3 DNA sequence: TGTGCCAGCAGTCCCGGGACAGCGTACCAAGAGACCCAGTACTTC. It encodes CASSPGTAYQETQYF.

The V and J genes are TRBV10-2 and TRBJ2-7; tentatively, D is TRBD1 (6 bases). The CDR3 has 13 residues. Trimming stripped 6 bases from V and 3 bases from J, with 12 bases between. Germline CDR1 is WSHSY and CDR2 is SAAADI. The CDR3: CASSPGTFYEQYF. The CDR3 DNA follows: TGCGCCAGCAGCCCCGGGACATTCTACGAGCAGTACTTC.

The chain couples TRBV28 to TRBJ2-3, with TRBD2 identical over 10 bases. The CDR3 loop spans 15 amino acids. Germline loops: CDR1 MDHEN, CDR2 SYDVKM. J gave up 6 bases and V 2 bases, and 5 bases lay outside the gene matches. Here the CDR3 DNA reads TGTGCCAGCAGTTTAATAGCGGGAGGATTCGATACGCAGTATTTT. Amino acid sequence: CASSLIAGGFDTQYF.

The V call is TRBV6-5, the J call TRBJ1-4; 11 nucleotides match TRBD1. CDR3 length: 14 amino acids. Germline V gene sequence: CDR1 MNHEY, CDR2 SVGAGI. The V gene end was trimmed by 5 bases and the J gene end by 7 bases; junction bases not matched to a gene: 3. CDR3 DNA sequence: TGTGCCAGCAGTCAGGGACAGGGGGTTGAAAAACTGTTTTTT. Encoded protein: CASSQGQGVEKLFF.

The chain joins TRBV19 to TRBJ1-1; 9 nucleotides match TRBD1. Germline V gene data show CDR1 as LNHDA and CDR2 as SQIVND (reference sequence). CDR3 length equals 15 residues. V was pared by 6 bases and J by 1 base, with 6 bases of the junction left unmatched. CDR3 residues: CASSPRQGGNTEAFF. Written as DNA, the CDR3 is TGTGCCAGTAGCCCGAGACAGGGGGGGAACACTGAAGCTTTCTTT.

The J gene is TRBJ2-2, the V gene TRBV2; D possibly corresponds to TRBD1 (6 bases). The CDR3 is 12 residues long. Per the germline V gene, CDR1 is SNHLY and CDR2 is FYNNEI. V shed 6 bases and J shed 8 bases, with 10 bases lying between them. CDR3 sequence (DNA): TGTGCCAGCAGGAAAGGGACAGGGGAGCTGTTTTTT. Its protein is CASRKGTGELFF.

In this sample, this clone turned up once. V usage is TRBV5-6 and J usage is TRBJ2-5; 10 bases map to TRBD1. J was trimmed by 5 bases and V by 4 bases; bases with no gene match: 8. The length of the CDR3 is 15 residues. Germline lookup yields CDR1 SGHDT and CDR2 YYEEEE. CDR3: CASSVVGQGWETQYF. The CDR3 nucleotides are TGTGCCAGCAGCGTCGTGGGACAGGGGTGGGAGACCCAGTACTTC. Combining the CDR3 with reference TRBV5-6 and TRBJ2-5 gives the whole variable domain DAGVTQSPTHLIKTRGQQVTLRCSPKSGHDTVSWYQQALGQGPQFIFQYYEEEERQRGNFPDRFSGHQFPNYSSELNVNALLLGDSALYLCASSVVGQGWETQYFGPGTRLLVL.

CDR3 DNA sequence: TGTGCCAGTAGTACCGACAGGGTCGAAGCTTTCTTT. Encoded protein: CASSTDRVEAFF. V is TRBV19 and J is TRBJ1-1, with 7 bases lining up with TRBD1. CDR1 and CDR2 from the germline V gene are LNHDA and SQIVND (reference sequence). The CDR3 has 12 residues. The V gene end was trimmed by 4 bases and the J gene end by 8 bases; junction bases not matched to a gene: 4.

For the CDR3, the DNA is TGTGCCAGCAGCACCGGGACAGGGGGAAACACTGAAGCTTTCTTT. This translates into CASSTGTGGNTEAFF. The genes are TRBV5-6 and TRBJ1-1; 11 bases are a match to TRBD1. Germline V gives CDR1 SGHDT, CDR2 YYEEEE. V gave up 4 bases and J gave up 2 bases; unmatched junction bases: 4. The CDR3 spans 15 residues.

J is TRBJ1-2 and V is TRBV9; 8 nucleotides line up with TRBD1. Per germline, CDR1 SGDLS and CDR2 YYNGEE. This CDR3 spans 17 amino acids. The trim removed 0 bases at V and 0 bases at J, leaving 7 bases unmatched. The CDR3 DNA follows: TGTGCCAGCAGCGTAGCCCCACGACAGGGGACTAACTATGGCTACACCTTC. Its translation is CASSVAPRQGTNYGYTF. The variable domain in full, completed from reference TRBV9 and TRBJ1-2, reads DSGVTQTPKHLITATGQRVTLRCSPRSGDLSVYWYQQSLDQGLQFLIQYYNGEERAKGNILERFSAQQFPDLHSELNLSSLELGDSALYFCASSVAPRQGTNYGYTFGSGTRLTVV.

The chain recombines TRBV7-9 with TRBJ1-1; 8 bases fit TRBD1. CDR1 and CDR2 from the germline V gene are SEHNR and FQNEAQ (reference sequence). J was trimmed by 4 bases and V by 0 bases; bases with no gene match: 4. The CDR3 extends over 15 amino acids. The CDR3 region has the DNA TGTGCCAGCAGCTTAGCTGGACAGGGAGGCACTGAAGCTTTCTTT. Encoded protein: CASSLAGQGGTEAFF. The full variable domain, in which reference TRBV7-9 and TRBJ1-1 provide the parts outside the CDR3, is DTGVSQNPRHKITKRGQNVTFRCDPISEHNRLYWYRQTLGQGPEFLTYFQNEAQLEKSRLLSDRFSAERPKGSFSTLEIQRTEQGDSAMYLCASSLAGQGGTEAFFGQGTRLTVV.

The chain combines TRBV7-9 with TRBJ2-7; TRBD1 aligns across 8 bases. In germline, CDR1 is SEHNR, CDR2 FQNEAQ (reference sequence). The CDR3 runs 15 residues. The J segment lost 4 bases and the V segment lost 1 base, leaving 6 bases of the junction unmatched. CDR3 sequence (DNA): TGTGCCAGCAGCTTAGATGAGACAGGGGTATACGAGCAGTACTTC. Translated: CASSLDETGVYEQYF.

The chain has TRBV4-2 and TRBJ1-3; D is possibly TRBD1 (5 bases). Trimming removed 1 base at V and 11 bases at J, with 15 bases between. This CDR3 spans 14 amino acids. Per the germline V gene, CDR1 is LGHNA and CDR2 is YNFKEQ. The CDR3 nucleotides are TGTGCCAGCAGCCAAGGGGACTCCCAGAGCGCCATATATTTT. Protein sequence: CASSQGDSQSAIYF.